Listed here are 18 T cell receptor beta chains from one sample, sequenced in a study of early T cells in non-severe SARS-CoV-2 infection. In TCRdb, the 5' RACE reads were re-called with MiXCR into one record per CDR3 protein. The sample consists of about 100,000 distinct CDR3 sequences, about 13% of them appearing once. The source material was whole blood. These TCRs come from an adult who was a healthcare worker with PCR-confirmed SARS-CoV-2 infection or an uninfected control (not recorded which).

This clonotype appeared many times. This chain connects TRBV18 to TRBJ1-1; D uncertain. Trimming pared 3 bases from V and 2 bases from J, leaving 10 bases between. Germline V lookup: CDR1 KGHSH, CDR2 LQKENI. There are 14 residues in the CDR3. CDR3 sequence (DNA): TGTGCCAGCTCACCGACGTCAGATAACACTGAAGCTTTCTTT. It yields the protein CASSPTSDNTEAFF.

This clonotype was seen a handful of times. V and J are TRBV10-3 and TRBJ1-6; 8 bases fit TRBD1. CDR1 is ENHRY, CDR2 SYGVKD, per germline. With 3 bases clipped from V and 9 bases from J, the junction kept 7 bases outside the gene matches. This CDR3 comprises 15 residues. CDR3 residues: CAISDTQGAASPLHF. Here the CDR3 DNA reads TGTGCCATCAGTGATACCCAGGGGGCGGCTTCACCCCTCCACTTT.

The chain couples TRBV4-1 to TRBJ1-3, with TRBD1 matching over 7 bases. With V trimmed by 1 base and J by 0 bases, 3 bases remained unmatched. The CDR3 is 16 amino acids. The germline V gene has CDR1 MGHRA and CDR2 YSYEKL. CDR3: CASSQAGQSSGNTIYF. In nucleotides, the CDR3 is TGCGCCAGCAGCCAAGCGGGACAGAGCTCTGGAAACACCATATATTTT.

The chain combines TRBV20-1 with TRBJ2-7, with 10 bases lining up with TRBD2. J lost 7 bases, V lost 5 bases, and 11 bases had no gene match. Per the germline V gene, CDR1 is DFQATT and CDR2 is SNEGSKA (reference sequence). The CDR3 is 14 amino acids. The CDR3 reads CSAVELSGRWEQYF. The CDR3 nucleotides read TGCAGTGCTGTGGAACTTAGCGGGAGGTGGGAGCAGTACTTC.

This clonotype has a handful of counts. The V call is TRBV2, the J call TRBJ2-7, with D perhaps assigned TRBD1 or TRBD2 (5 bases each). The V and J ends lost 5 bases and 1 base respectively, with 18 bases between them. This CDR3 spans 16 amino acids. Germline loops: CDR1 SNHLY, CDR2 FYNNEI. CDR3 loop: CASSLLGVRQSYEQYF. For the CDR3, the DNA is TGTGCCAGCAGTCTCCTGGGGGTCAGACAATCCTACGAGCAGTACTTC.

The sample holds many counts of this clonotype. This rearrangement joins TRBV5-1 to TRBJ2-7, with D tentatively TRBD1 (6 bases). V lost 5 bases to trimming and J lost 3 bases, with 12 bases between them. This CDR3 has 13 amino acids. Germline CDR1 and CDR2: SGHRS and YFSETQ. The CDR3 bases are TGCGCCAGCAGGAAGGACAGTTTCTACGAGCAGTACTTC. Its protein product is CASRKDSFYEQYF.

In DNA form, the CDR3 reads TGTGCCAGCAGCCCCGAGAGTCGGAACAGTTTGACCGGGGAGCTGTTTTTT. This sequence encodes CASSPESRNSLTGELFF. The chain recombines TRBV3-1 with TRBJ2-2, with no clear D. Per the germline V gene, CDR1 is LGHDT and CDR2 is YNNKEL (reference sequence). The CDR3 extends over 17 amino acids. The V gene lost 4 bases and the J gene lost 5 bases, with 20 bases spanning the gap.

CDR3 coding DNA: TGTGCCAGCAGCCAGGACCTCCTTAGCTCCTACAATGAGCAGTTCTTC. It codes for CASSQDLLSSYNEQFF. This chain uses TRBV6-5 with TRBJ2-1; D is uncertain. Per the germline V gene, CDR1 is MNHEY and CDR2 is SVGAGI. CDR3 length: 16 amino acids. The V end was cut by 6 bases, the J end by 0 bases, with 15 bases between.

The chain couples TRBV4-1 to TRBJ2-3; a possible D gene is TRBD1 (6 bases). CDR3 size: 13 residues. The germline V and J ends were trimmed by 0 bases and 6 bases, with 7 bases remaining between them. CDR1 is MGHRA and CDR2 is YSYEKL in the germline V gene. This chain's CDR3 is CASSQDQGDTQYF. CDR3 nucleotide sequence: TGCGCCAGCAGCCAAGATCAGGGGGATACGCAGTATTTT.

This clonotype came up many times. The chain has TRBV5-1 and TRBJ2-3; TRBD2 agrees at 9 bases. The V gene end was trimmed by 1 base and the J gene end by 11 bases; junction bases not matched to a gene: 5. Germline CDR1 SGHRS, CDR2 YFSETQ. The CDR3 length is 13 residues. The CDR3: CASSLWPSGVQYF. CDR3 coding DNA: TGCGCCAGCAGCTTGTGGCCTAGCGGGGTGCAGTATTTT. The variable domain in full, with the rest retrieved from reference TRBV5-1 and TRBJ2-3, is KAGVTQTPRYLIKTRGQQVTLSCSPISGHRSVSWYQQTPGQGLQFLFEYFSETQRNKGNFPGRFSGRQFSNSRSEMNVSTLELGDSALYLCASSLWPSGVQYFGPGTRLTVL.

In this sample, this clonotype turned up many times. V usage is TRBV23-1 and J usage is TRBJ1-4; D is unclear. TRBV23-1 counts as an open reading frame of uncertain function. The CDR3 totals 16 residues. Trimming left V 2 bases short and J 1 base short, with 11 bases between. The chain's CDR3 is CASSQPSPETNEKLFF. CDR3 nucleotide sequence: TGCGCCAGCAGTCAACCAAGCCCAGAAACTAATGAAAAACTGTTTTTT.

This chain links TRBV11-2 with TRBJ2-1; 8 bases agree with TRBD2. The CDR3 spans 19 residues. V shed 1 base and J 2 bases; nucleotides not matched to a gene: 13. CDR1 and CDR2 from the germline V gene are SGHAT and FQNNGV. The CDR3, as DNA: TGTGCCAGCAGCTTAGCCCGAGATAGAGCGGGGGTCGCCTACAATGAGCAGTTCTTC. The encoded protein is CASSLARDRAGVAYNEQFF.

The chain couples TRBV6-2 or TRBV6-3 to TRBJ2-1, with D tentatively TRBD1 or TRBD2 (5 bases each). The V end was cut by 6 bases, the J end by 0 bases, with 12 bases between. Germline V gives CDR1 MNHEY, CDR2 SVGEGT. CDR3 size: 15 residues. The CDR3 sequence is CASRPGTGSYNEQFF. The CDR3 coding sequence is TGTGCCAGCAGACCCGGGACGGGCTCCTACAATGAGCAGTTCTTC.

This clonotype was detected ten times or more. V and J are TRBV4-1 and TRBJ1-1, with TRBD1 matching over 7 bases. This CDR3 is built from 15 residues. With 1 base clipped from V and 1 base from J, the junction kept 3 bases outside the gene matches. Germline lookup yields CDR1 MGHRA and CDR2 YSYEKL. Written as DNA, the CDR3 is TGCGCCAGCAGCCAAGGGGACAGAAAGAACACTGAAGCTTTCTTT. Translated, it gives CASSQGDRKNTEAFF.

Ten or more counts support this clonotype. This sequence joins TRBV9 and TRBJ1-5; maybe TRBD1 (6 bases). The germline CDR1 and CDR2 sequences are SGDLS and YYNGEE. Trimming cost V 3 bases and J 9 bases, with 16 bases left between them. The CDR3 loop spans 14 amino acids. CDR3 in DNA: TGTGCCAGCAGCGCACAGGGCGATCTCGTGCCCCAGCATTTT. This sequence encodes CASSAQGDLVPQHF.

The chain combines TRBV6-2 or TRBV6-3 with TRBJ2-1; 11 bases align to TRBD2. The CDR3 is 15 residues long. With 5 bases clipped from V and 2 bases from J, the junction kept 2 bases outside the gene matches. CDR1 is MNHEY, CDR2 SVGEGT, per germline. The CDR3 region has the DNA TGTGCCAGCAGTCAGGGACTAGCGGCCTACAATGAGCAGTTCTTC. It codes for CASSQGLAAYNEQFF.

This clonotype has just a few counts. The chain links TRBV4-2 to TRBJ1-5, with a possible D match to TRBD1 (5 bases). Germline CDR1 LGHNA, CDR2 YNFKEQ. This CDR3 has 15 amino acids. The V and J ends lost 0 bases and 1 base respectively, with 7 bases between them. As DNA, the CDR3 is TGTGCCAGCAGCCAAGAATGGGGGAGCAATCAGCCCCAGCATTTT. It translates to CASSQEWGSNQPQHF.

This clonotype was counted only a few times. The chain employs TRBV4-1 and TRBJ2-2; maybe TRBD2 (6 bases). CDR1 and CDR2 from the germline V gene are MGHRA and YSYEKL. V was pared by 5 bases and J by 2 bases, with 18 bases between. The CDR3 contains 17 residues. CDR3 protein: CASSSGVAFLNTGELFF. DNA of the CDR3: TGCGCCAGCAGCTCGGGGGTAGCCTTTCTAAACACCGGGGAGCTGTTTTTT.